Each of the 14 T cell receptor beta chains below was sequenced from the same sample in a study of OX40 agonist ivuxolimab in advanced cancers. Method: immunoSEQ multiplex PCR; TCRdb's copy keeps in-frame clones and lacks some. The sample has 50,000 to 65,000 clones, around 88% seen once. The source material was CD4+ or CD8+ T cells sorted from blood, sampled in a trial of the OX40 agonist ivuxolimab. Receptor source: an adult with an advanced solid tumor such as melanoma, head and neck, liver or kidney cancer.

This chain's CDR3 is CAWSKGADGQPQHF. In DNA form, the CDR3 reads TGTGCCTGGAGTAAAGGGGCGGATGGTCAGCCCCAGCATTTT. The chain recombines TRBV30 with TRBJ1-5, with D possibly matching TRBD1 (5 bases). Trimming pared 2 bases from V and 6 bases from J, leaving 14 bases between. CDR3 length: 14 residues. CDR1 GTSNPN and CDR2 SVGIG come from the germline V gene (reference sequence).

The DNA for the CDR3 is TGTGCCAGCAGCGTAGGGAGGGGGACGGACTATGGCTACACCTTC. Translated, it gives CASSVGRGTDYGYTF. This chain links TRBV9 with TRBJ1-2; weak D call: TRBD1 (6 bases). The germline CDR1 and CDR2 sequences are SGDLS and YYNGEE. The CDR3 is 15 amino acids. Trimming removed 0 bases at V and 3 bases at J, with 12 bases between.

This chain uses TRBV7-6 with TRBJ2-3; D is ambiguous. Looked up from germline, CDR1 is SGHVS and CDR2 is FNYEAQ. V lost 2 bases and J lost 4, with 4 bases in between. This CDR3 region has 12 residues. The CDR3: CASSLTADTQYF. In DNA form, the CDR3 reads TGTGCCAGCAGCTTAACGGCAGATACGCAGTATTTT.

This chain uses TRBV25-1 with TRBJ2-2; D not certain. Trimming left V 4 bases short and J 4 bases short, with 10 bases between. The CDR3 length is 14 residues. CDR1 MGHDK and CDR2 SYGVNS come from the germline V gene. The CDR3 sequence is CASSGLGLTGELFF. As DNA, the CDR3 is TGTGCCAGCAGTGGACTCGGTCTCACCGGGGAGCTGTTTTTT.

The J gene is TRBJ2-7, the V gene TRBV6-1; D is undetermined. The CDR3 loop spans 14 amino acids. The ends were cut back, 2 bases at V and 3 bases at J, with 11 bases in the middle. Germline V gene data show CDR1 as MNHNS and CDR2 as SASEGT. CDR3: CASSERYGNYEQYF. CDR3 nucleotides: TGTGCCAGCAGTGAAAGATATGGTAACTACGAGCAGTACTTC.

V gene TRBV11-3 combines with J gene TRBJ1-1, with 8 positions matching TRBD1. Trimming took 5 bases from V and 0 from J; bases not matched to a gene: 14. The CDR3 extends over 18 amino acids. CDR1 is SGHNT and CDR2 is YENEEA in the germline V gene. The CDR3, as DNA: TGTGCCAGCAGCCGCTCCCCAGGGGGCTCTACGATGAACACTGAAGCTTTCTTT. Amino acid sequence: CASSRSPGGSTMNTEAFF.

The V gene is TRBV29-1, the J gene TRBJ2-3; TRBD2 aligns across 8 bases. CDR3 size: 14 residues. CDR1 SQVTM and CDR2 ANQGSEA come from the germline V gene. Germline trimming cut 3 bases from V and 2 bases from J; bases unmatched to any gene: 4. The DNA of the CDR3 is TGCAGCGTTGACGGAGCGGGGGTCACAGATACGCAGTATTTT. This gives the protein CSVDGAGVTDTQYF.

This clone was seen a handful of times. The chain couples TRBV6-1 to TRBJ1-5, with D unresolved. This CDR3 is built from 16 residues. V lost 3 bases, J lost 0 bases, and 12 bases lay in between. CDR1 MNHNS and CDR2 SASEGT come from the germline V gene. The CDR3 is CASSESTYYSNQPQHF. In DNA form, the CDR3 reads TGTGCCAGCAGTGAGTCGACATATTATAGCAATCAGCCCCAGCATTTT.

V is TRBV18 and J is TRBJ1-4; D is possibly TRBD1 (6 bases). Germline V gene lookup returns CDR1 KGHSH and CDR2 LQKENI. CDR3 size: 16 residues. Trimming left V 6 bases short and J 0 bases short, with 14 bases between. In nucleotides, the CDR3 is TGTGCCAGCTCGCGCACGACAGGTACAACTAATGAAAAACTGTTTTTT. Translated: CASSRTTGTTNEKLFF.

This CDR3 reads CAGGGGTEAFF. CDR3 bases: TGTGCCGGAGGAGGGGGCACTGAAGCTTTCTTT. This sequence joins TRBV28 and TRBJ1-1, with D tentatively TRBD1 (6 bases). V was pared by 11 bases and J by 4 bases, with 11 bases between. CDR1 and CDR2 (germline): MDHEN, SYDVKM. The CDR3 is made up of 11 amino acids.

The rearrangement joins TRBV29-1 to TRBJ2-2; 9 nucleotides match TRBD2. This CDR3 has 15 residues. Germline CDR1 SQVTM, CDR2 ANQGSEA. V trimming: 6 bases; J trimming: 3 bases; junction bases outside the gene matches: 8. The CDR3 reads CSVISGGPDTGELFF. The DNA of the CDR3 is TGCAGCGTAATTAGCGGGGGACCGGACACCGGGGAGCTGTTTTTT.

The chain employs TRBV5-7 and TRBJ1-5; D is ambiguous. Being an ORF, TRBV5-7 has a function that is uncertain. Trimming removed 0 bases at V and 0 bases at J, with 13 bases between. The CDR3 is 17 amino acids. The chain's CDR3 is CASSLDGKLHSNQPQHF. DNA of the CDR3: TGTGCCAGCAGCTTGGACGGAAAACTTCATAGCAATCAGCCCCAGCATTTT.

CDR3 loop: CASGLTPNQPQHF. The CDR3, as DNA: TGTGCTAGTGGTTTGACCCCTAATCAGCCCCAGCATTTT. The chain recombines TRBV12-5 with TRBJ1-5; no firm D call. Germline CDR1 LGHNT, CDR2 FRNRAP. Trimming shortened V by 2 bases and J by 4 bases, and 6 bases separated the two germline ends. This CDR3 has 13 amino acids.

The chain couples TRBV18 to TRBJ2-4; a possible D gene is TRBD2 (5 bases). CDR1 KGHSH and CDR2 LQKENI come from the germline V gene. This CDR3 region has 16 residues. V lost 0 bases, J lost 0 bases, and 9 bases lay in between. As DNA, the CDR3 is TGTGCCAGCTCACCACCGGACTCCCTAGCCAAAAACATTCAGTACTTC. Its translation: CASSPPDSLAKNIQYF.